Listed here are 27 T cell receptor beta chains from one sample, sequenced in a study of blood T cell repertoires in COVID-19. Data came from immunoSEQ multiplex PCR; TCRdb stores just in-frame clones and leaves some out. The sample holds roughly 280,000 clones, roughly 86% seen once. Sequenced material: peripheral blood. These receptors were collected from a man in his late teens or twenties with active or convalescent COVID-19.

CDR3 coding DNA: TGCAGCTCGAGGGCGGACAGGGAAGAAGGCTACACCTTC. Translated, it gives CSSRADREEGYTF. The rearrangement joins TRBV29-1 to TRBJ1-2, with TRBD1 identical over 8 bases. CDR1 and CDR2 (germline): SQVTM, ANQGSEA. The CDR3 is 13 amino acids. With V trimmed by 8 bases and J by 8 bases, 13 bases remained unmatched.

The genes are TRBV6-5 and TRBJ1-5; the match to TRBD1 covers 7 bases. Trimming at V came to 3 bases and at J to 3 bases, leaving 5 bases not matched to a gene. The germline V gene encodes CDR1 MNHEY and CDR2 SVGAGI. The length of the CDR3 is 15 residues. The CDR3 spells CASSYAGQPNQPQHF. Written as DNA, the CDR3 is TGTGCCAGCAGTTATGCGGGACAGCCCAATCAGCCCCAGCATTTT.

This clone was seen a single time. The chain has TRBV7-9 and TRBJ2-1; perhaps TRBD2 as D (6 bases). V shed 3 bases and J shed 0 bases, with 9 bases lying between them. Germline lookup yields CDR1 SEHNR and CDR2 FQNEAQ (reference sequence). The CDR3 contains 15 residues. The CDR3 sequence is CASSLTRSSYNEQFF. The CDR3 DNA follows: TGTGCCAGCAGCTTGACTAGATCCTCCTACAATGAGCAGTTCTTC.

V usage is TRBV6-2 or TRBV6-3 and J usage is TRBJ2-1; D is perhaps TRBD1 (5 bases). CDR1 MNHEY and CDR2 SVGEGT come from the germline V gene. The CDR3 extends over 11 amino acids. Trimming stripped 2 bases from V and 13 bases from J, with 9 bases between. Written as DNA, the CDR3 is TGTGCCAGCAGTTACGACAGCCAACAGTTCTTC. It codes for CASSYDSQQFF.

The chain links TRBV9 to TRBJ1-2; 7 bases fit TRBD1. Germline CDR1 SGDLS, CDR2 YYNGEE. V was clipped by 0 bases and J by 0 bases; unmatched bases: 2. CDR3 length: 15 residues. The CDR3 bases are TGTGCCAGCAGCGTAGGGACAGGACCTAACTATGGCTACACCTTC. Translated, it gives CASSVGTGPNYGYTF.

The chain has TRBV3-1 (or the pseudogene TRBV3-2) and TRBJ1-5; 10 bases agree with TRBD1. The trim removed 0 bases at V and 6 bases at J, leaving 5 bases unmatched. CDR1 LGHDT and CDR2 YNNKEL come from the germline V gene (reference sequence). The CDR3 extends over 16 amino acids. The CDR3 region has the DNA TGTGCCAGCAGCCAAGATGGGGGACAGGGGCTTCAGCCCCAGCATTTT. Translated, it gives CASSQDGGQGLQPQHF.

The rearrangement uses TRBV6-5 and TRBJ2-7, with TRBD2 as a possible D gene (5 bases). Trimming removed 5 bases from V and 1 base from J, with 12 bases in between. This CDR3 region has 14 residues. Looked up from germline, CDR1 is MNHEY and CDR2 is SVGAGI. CDR3 loop: CASSLREQSYEQYF. The CDR3 DNA sequence: TGTGCCAGCAGTCTCCGGGAACAGTCCTACGAGCAGTACTTC.

The chain is built from TRBV14 and TRBJ1-3; 8 bases line up with TRBD1. Germline CDR1 SGHDN, CDR2 FVKESK. The CDR3 has 14 residues. Trimming took 10 bases from V and 16 from J; bases not matched to a gene: 21. CDR3 loop: CAIQTLLHGTGGYF. The DNA for the CDR3 is TGTGCCATCCAGACGTTATTGCACGGGACAGGAGGGTATTTT. Variable domain in full (rest from reference TRBV14 and TRBJ1-3): EAGVTQFPSHSVIEKGQTVTLRCDPISGHDNLYWYRRVMGKEIKFLLHFVKESKQDESGMPNNRFLAERTGGTYSTLKVQPAELEDSGVYFCAIQTLLHGTGGYFGEGSWLTVV.

The rearrangement uses TRBV7-3 and TRBJ2-2; possibly TRBD1 for D (6 bases). The CDR3 runs to 18 residues. Germline V gene data show CDR1 as SGHTA and CDR2 as FQGTGA. Trimming stripped 3 bases from V and 4 bases from J, with 21 bases between. CDR3 DNA: TGTGCCAGCAGCTTTCGAGGGGGACCTTGGAGGAGCACCGGGGAGCTGTTTTTT. Translation gives CASSFRGGPWRSTGELFF.

The chain is built from TRBV19 and TRBJ1-5; 7 bases align to TRBD1. This CDR3 comprises 15 residues. The germline V gene has CDR1 LNHDA and CDR2 SQIVND (reference sequence). The junction had 7 bases not matched to a gene; V was cut back by 2 bases and J by 6 bases. The DNA of the CDR3 is TGTGCCAGTAGTATAAATCCAGGGGGAGGTCAGCCCCAGCATTTT. Protein product: CASSINPGGGQPQHF.

This clone was observed once. The V gene is TRBV6-5, the J gene TRBJ2-5; D not certain. Germline CDR1 and CDR2: MNHEY and SVGAGI. Trimming shortened V by 2 bases and J by 5 bases, and 12 bases separated the two germline ends. This CDR3 is built from 14 residues. The CDR3 sequence: CASSYTLVSETQYF. For the CDR3, the DNA is TGTGCCAGCAGTTACACCCTAGTGTCGGAGACCCAGTACTTC.

The rearrangement joins TRBV29-1 to TRBJ1-3, with TRBD1 identical over 7 bases. V shed 1 base, J shed 2 bases, and the junction held 5 bases outside the gene matches. Germline V gives CDR1 SQVTM, CDR2 ANQGSEA. The CDR3 contains 15 residues. In DNA form, the CDR3 reads TGCAGCGTTGAAGCACCAGGGGGAACTGGAAACACCATATATTTT. Protein sequence: CSVEAPGGTGNTIYF.

This chain joins TRBV5-4 and TRBJ2-1; 7 bases align to TRBD2. V was pared by 0 bases and J by 5 bases, with 11 bases of the junction left unmatched. The CDR3 loop spans 17 amino acids. The germline CDR1 and CDR2 sequences are SGHNT and YYREEE (reference sequence). This chain's CDR3 is CASSLAGAGTTHNEQFF. The CDR3 DNA reads TGTGCCAGCAGCTTGGCCGGGGCCGGGACTACACACAATGAGCAGTTCTTC.

The sample holds a few counts of this clone. This chain links TRBV5-1 with TRBJ1-4; 8 bases are a match to TRBD1. The CDR3 is 14 residues long. V dropped 4 bases and J dropped 6; count of bases not matched to a gene: 5. Per the germline V gene, CDR1 is SGHRS and CDR2 is YFSETQ. Here the CDR3 reads CASSVGTGDEKLFF. The CDR3 DNA is TGCGCCAGCAGCGTCGGGACAGGTGATGAAAAACTGTTTTTT. Together with reference TRBV5-1 and TRBJ1-4, the CDR3 gives the full variable domain: KAGVTQTPRYLIKTRGQQVTLSCSPISGHRSVSWYQQTPGQGLQFLFEYFSETQRNKGNFPGRFSGRQFSNSRSEMNVSTLELGDSALYLCASSVGTGDEKLFFGSGTQLSVL.

The chain uses TRBV7-2 and TRBJ2-7; D perhaps matches TRBD2 (5 bases). The V end was cut by 3 bases, the J end by 4 bases, with 16 bases between. Per the germline V gene, CDR1 is SGHTA and CDR2 is FQGNSA. The CDR3 spans 15 residues. CDR3 DNA: TGTGCCAGCAGCTTGCTGACGGGAAGCGCTTACGAGCAGTACTTC. It translates to CASSLLTGSAYEQYF.

V usage is TRBV11-3 and J usage is TRBJ2-7; possibly TRBD1 for D (5 bases). V shed 5 bases and J shed 1 base, with 18 bases lying between them. Germline-derived CDR1 and CDR2 are SGHNT and YENEEA. CDR3 size: 16 residues. The CDR3 DNA reads as TGTGCCAGCAGCCCCTTGGGGCGGTTACAATCCTACGAGCAGTACTTC. It yields the protein CASSPLGRLQSYEQYF.

This chain joins TRBV7-9 and TRBJ1-2; D is unclear. The CDR3 has 12 residues. V was pared by 5 bases and J by 4 bases, with 8 bases between. Germline CDR1 SEHNR, CDR2 FQNEAQ (reference sequence). Written as DNA, the CDR3 is TGTGCCAGCAGCCCGCGGGCCTATGGCTACACCTTC. It translates to CASSPRAYGYTF.

This rearrangement joins TRBV14 to TRBJ1-6; TRBD1 matches 10 bases. The CDR3 spans 15 residues. Germline CDR1 and CDR2: SGHDN and FVKESK. V lost 5 bases, J lost 9 bases, and 7 bases stayed unmatched. The CDR3 DNA reads TGTGCCAGCAGCGTTCTCAGGGACAGGGGTTCACCCCTCCACTTT. It codes for CASSVLRDRGSPLHF.

This chain uses TRBV2 with TRBJ2-3, with D possibly TRBD2 on 6 matching bases. The CDR3 extends over 15 amino acids. CDR1 is SNHLY, CDR2 FYNNEI, per germline. Trimming removed 5 bases from V and 1 base from J, with 13 bases in between. The chain's CDR3 is CASSLGTRRTDTQYF. The CDR3 coding sequence is TGTGCCAGCAGTCTCGGGACTCGACGCACAGATACGCAGTATTTT.

This rearrangement joins TRBV5-4 to TRBJ1-2; unclear D gene. The CDR3 spans 13 residues. With 3 bases removed from V and 7 bases from J, the gap between germline ends came to 13 bases. Germline CDR1 is SGHNT and CDR2 is YYREEE (reference sequence). The CDR3 DNA is TGTGCCAGCAGCTCAATCGAGGATCTTGGCTACACCTTC. It codes for CASSSIEDLGYTF.

The gene calls are TRBV5-1 and TRBJ1-1, with D perhaps matching TRBD1 (5 bases). With 4 bases removed from V and 0 bases from J, the gap between germline ends came to 16 bases. CDR1 and CDR2 from the germline V gene are SGHRS and YFSETQ. This CDR3 region has 16 residues. CDR3 sequence (DNA): TGCGCCAGCAGCCACGCCCTCACGACAGTGAACACTGAAGCTTTCTTT. It yields the protein CASSHALTTVNTEAFF.

This clone was detected only once. This chain uses TRBV7-8 with TRBJ2-1; 11 bases line up with TRBD2. Germline V lookup: CDR1 SGHVS, CDR2 FQNEAQ. The CDR3 covers 15 residues. V was pared by 4 bases and J by 8 bases, with 7 bases of the junction left unmatched. The CDR3 region has the DNA TGTGCCAGCAGCTCTACTAGCGGGAGTGGTGATGAGCAGTTCTTC. Amino acid sequence: CASSSTSGSGDEQFF.

CDR3: CASSPTSGLAEQYF. For the CDR3, the DNA is TGTGCCAGCTCACCGACTAGCGGGTTAGCCGAGCAGTACTTC. The chain recombines TRBV18 with TRBJ2-7; 10 positions agree with TRBD2. The CDR3 runs to 14 residues. V trimming: 3 bases; J trimming: 6 bases; junction bases outside the gene matches: 5. Germline CDR1 and CDR2: KGHSH and LQKENI.

V and J are TRBV30 and TRBJ1-1; 7 bases line up with TRBD1. The germline CDR1 and CDR2 sequences are GTSNPN and SVGIG (reference sequence). The ends lost 0 bases at V and 12 bases at J; junction bases unmatched: 10. This CDR3 is built from 13 residues. For the CDR3, the DNA is TGTGCCTGGAGTGTGGCGGACAGGAGGTTGACTTTCTTT. Its translation is CAWSVADRRLTFF.

V and J are TRBV9 and TRBJ2-5, with 8 bases aligning to TRBD1. Germline V gene sequence: CDR1 SGDLS, CDR2 YYNGEE. V lost 0 bases, J lost 12 bases, and 7 bases stayed unmatched. The CDR3 consists of 13 residues. The CDR3 DNA sequence: TGTGCCAGCAGCGTAGAAGATTGGGGACAGGAGTACTTC. Residues: CASSVEDWGQEYF.

This chain links TRBV6-5 with TRBJ1-4, with 7 bases matching TRBD1. The trim removed 7 bases at V and 8 bases at J, leaving 10 bases unmatched. The CDR3 length is 14 residues. In germline, CDR1 is MNHEY, CDR2 SVGAGI. The CDR3 here is CASKLGQHHEKLFF. The CDR3 DNA reads TGTGCCAGCAAGCTGGGACAGCACCACGAAAAACTGTTTTTT.

V and J are TRBV5-1 and TRBJ1-2, with D possibly matching TRBD1 (5 bases). From germline, CDR1 is SGHRS and CDR2 YFSETQ. V lost 5 bases and J lost 5, with 16 bases in between. This CDR3 is 14 amino acids long. The CDR3 bases are TGCGCCAGCAGTCGACAGACCGCCGTATATGGCTACACCTTC. It translates to CASSRQTAVYGYTF.